This T cell receptor (beta chain) comes out of a study of T cell responses to AZD1222 COVID-19 vaccine. Study results and limitations: Only a handful of AZD1222 recipients, several in all, had baseline seropositivity. Receipt of two AZD1222 doses was followed by a rise in Spike-specific TCR breadth and depth. Spike was spanned by vaccine-associated CD4 TCRs, which were dominant at 160-218 and 743-854.

Comment on this clone: Its antigen is not identified.

Measured with immunoSEQ multiplex PCR; TCRdb has only the in-frame clones, and not every one. This sample has approximately 89,000 clones, with about nine tenths found just once. The CDR3 is 16 residues long. Germline values: CDR1 LNHDA, CDR2 SQIVND (reference sequence). J was trimmed by 9 bases and V by 10 bases; bases with no gene match: 21. This TCR was sampled from an adult who received the AZD1222 COVID-19 vaccine. J is TRBJ2-1 and V is TRBV19, with 7 bases aligning to TRBD2. Source: peripheral blood, taken 28 days after the second AZD1222 dose. The chain's CDR3 is CATIREAGVPVGEQFF. The CDR3 bases are TGTGCCACCATCCGGGAGGCGGGGGTCCCGGTTGGTGAGCAGTTCTTC.